These 2 T cell receptor beta chains were sequenced from one sample in a study of beta chain features in type 1 diabetes. Expressed TCRB transcripts were sequenced because the isolated RNA had all been reverse transcribed beforehand. TCRdb keeps only in-frame clones here, not all; method: immunoSEQ multiplex PCR. Of about 650,000 clones in the sample, around an eighth were seen once. Study observations and caveats: Moderately but significantly shorter TCRB CDR3s were found in Type 1 diabetes patients in all four CD4+ subsets.

Their antigens are not known. The sample comprised naive CD4+ T cells from blood. These receptors were obtained from a man aged 30 to 45 with type 1 diabetes.

This chain uses TRBV7-2 with TRBJ2-1; 9 bases fit TRBD2. This CDR3 comprises 15 residues. V lost 6 bases to trimming and J lost 8 bases; unmatched junction nucleotides: 11. Germline V gene data show CDR1 as SGHTA and CDR2 as FQGNSA. Here the CDR3 reads CASRANSGGLDEQFF. The CDR3 DNA follows: TGTGCCAGCAGAGCCAATAGCGGGGGTCTTGATGAGCAGTTCTTC.

The chain links TRBV25-1 to TRBJ2-2; maybe TRBD2 (6 bases). The CDR3 has 14 residues. The germline CDR1 and CDR2 sequences are MGHDK and SYGVNS. V was trimmed by 5 bases and J by 6 bases, leaving 13 bases between them. The CDR3 sequence: CASSKSGGAGELFF. In nucleotides, the CDR3 is TGTGCCAGCAGTAAATCCGGAGGGGCCGGGGAGCTGTTTTTT.